The entry that follows covers one T cell receptor beta chain sequence. The data derive from a study of blood T cell repertoires in COVID-19. Study-wide background: The study drew acute and convalescent COVID-19 samples from the United States, Italy and Spain. Sample material is recorded as cDNA or gDNA derived from T cells, B-cell-depleted T cells, or PBMCs.

CDR1 is SGHRS and CDR2 is YFSETQ in the germline V gene. With V trimmed by 4 bases and J by 6 bases, 8 bases remained unmatched. The CDR3 has 17 residues. Repertoires were generated with immunoSEQ multiplex PCR, while TCRdb's copy carries only in-frame clones and drops some. Among around 700,000 clones, around 89% were seen once, and the ten largest hold roughly 0.25%. The clonotype was recovered from a woman in her late teens or twenties with acute or convalescent COVID-19. The rearrangement links TRBV5-1 to TRBJ2-3, with 16 bases lining up with TRBD2. The sample comprised peripheral blood. The CDR3 bases are TGCGCCAGCAGCCTGGGACTAGCGGGGGGGCTTTGGGATACGCAGTATTTT. Protein: CASSLGLAGGLWDTQYF. Supplemented by reference TRBV5-1 and TRBJ2-3, the full variable domain reads KAGVTQTPRYLIKTRGQQVTLSCSPISGHRSVSWYQQTPGQGLQFLFEYFSETQRNKGNFPGRFSGRQFSNSRSEMNVSTLELGDSALYLCASSLGLAGGLWDTQYFGPGTRLTVL.